At least ten counts were recorded for the clone carrying this TCR beta chain. This sample stems from a study of T-cell reconstitution after alpha-beta-depleted transplantation in children. Germline V gene sequence: CDR1 SGDLS, CDR2 YYNGEE. V was trimmed by 3 bases and J by 0 bases, leaving 9 bases between them. The CDR3 contains 15 residues. Unique molecular identifiers were incorporated when the TCRbeta library was constructed. TCRdb called the PCR reads again in MiXCR, with one record for every CDR3 protein. Found here are approximately 490,000 distinct CDR3 sequences, around 12% of them singletons; the top ten hold around 6%.

This receptor was obtained from a human donor who donated a stem cell graft to a child with combined immunodeficiency. The sample consisted of PBMCs from the stem cell graft donor, taken from the stem cell graft. The chain joins TRBV9 to TRBJ2-2; the D is unclear. CDR3: CASSATATNTGELFF. CDR3 DNA sequence: TGTGCCAGCAGCGCAACAGCAACGAACACCGGGGAGCTGTTTTTT.